Below are 25 T cell receptor beta chains sequenced from a single sample in a study of shared clonotypes between healthy human individuals. Clones were read by immunoSEQ multiplex PCR, and TCRdb kept only the in-frame ones, dropping some. The top ten hold 0.1% to 0.15% of the sample, which has 2 million to 2.5 million clones, 95% seen once. Sequences were obtained from naive CD4+ T cells sorted from blood. Documented subset: CD45RA+ positively selected. These receptors originate from a man aged 18-30 years in good health.

The chain recombines TRBV28 with TRBJ1-1, with 8 bases lining up with TRBD1. Germline CDR1 reads MDHEN; CDR2 reads SYDVKM. The CDR3 contains 16 residues. J was trimmed by 0 bases and V by 8 bases; bases with no gene match: 11. Here the CDR3 DNA reads TGTGCCAGCCCGGCGCGGACAGGGAGCATGAACACTGAAGCTTTCTTT. Its protein product is CASPARTGSMNTEAFF.

The chain couples TRBV27 to TRBJ1-1, with D perhaps TRBD1 (6 bases). Trimming cost V 4 bases and J 1 base, with 10 bases left between them. The germline gives CDR1 MNHEY, CDR2 SMNVEV (reference sequence). CDR3 length: 14 residues. The CDR3 region is CASSSGTPNTEAFF. The DNA of the CDR3 is TGTGCCAGCAGTTCAGGGACACCGAACACTGAAGCTTTCTTT.

The genes are TRBV30 and TRBJ1-2; a weak D match, TRBD1 (5 bases). The CDR3 consists of 13 residues. V was trimmed by 2 bases and J by 7 bases, leaving 14 bases between them. The germline V gene encodes CDR1 GTSNPN and CDR2 SVGIG (reference sequence). Written as DNA, the CDR3 is TGTGCCTGGAGTTTCCCAGGGTACCCTGGCTACACCTTC. This codes for CAWSFPGYPGYTF.

The CDR3 sequence is CASSSGPNSPLHF. Written as DNA, the CDR3 is TGTGCCAGCAGCTCCGGCCCTAATTCACCCCTCCACTTT. The rearrangement links TRBV7-9 to TRBJ1-6; D gene uncertain. V was pared by 4 bases and J by 6 bases, with 7 bases between. Germline loops: CDR1 SEHNR, CDR2 FQNEAQ (reference sequence). The CDR3 has 13 residues.

The chain couples TRBV6-1 to TRBJ2-7; D gene uncertain. V was cut by 2 bases and J by 3 bases, with 5 bases left in between. CDR3 size: 12 residues. CDR1 is MNHNS and CDR2 is SASEGT in the germline V gene. The CDR3 DNA is TGTGCCAGCAGTGAAAACCACTACGAGCAGTACTTC. Residues: CASSENHYEQYF.

This chain connects TRBV7-2 to TRBJ2-3, with D maybe TRBD1 (5 bases). V lost 1 base, J lost 5 bases, and 13 bases lay in between. Germline V lookup: CDR1 SGHTA, CDR2 FQGNSA. The CDR3 has 15 residues. Here the CDR3 DNA reads TGTGCCAGCAGCTTAGGCCCAGGGTTAGGAGATACGCAGTATTTT. This gives the protein CASSLGPGLGDTQYF.

V gene TRBV30 combines with J gene TRBJ1-1; no firm D call. Germline V CDR1 and CDR2: GTSNPN, SVGIG (reference sequence). V was shortened by 0 bases and J by 8 bases, with 10 bases between the two germline ends. There are 12 residues in the CDR3. As DNA, the CDR3 is TGTGCCTGGAGTGTACAAGGTGGGGAAGCTTTCTTT. This encodes CAWSVQGGEAFF.

The V gene is TRBV6-5, the J gene TRBJ1-5; possibly TRBD1 for D (5 bases). The CDR3 sequence is 15 residues long. V lost 8 bases to trimming and J lost 1 base, with 15 bases between them. CDR1 and CDR2 from the germline V gene are MNHEY and SVGAGI. CDR3 in DNA: TGTGCCAGCGCTCGGGGGGGTGGGAGCAATCAGCCCCAGCATTTT. Translated, it gives CASARGGGSNQPQHF.

V gene TRBV6-5 combines with J gene TRBJ1-3, with TRBD1 matching 7 bases. With 5 bases clipped from V and 3 bases from J, the junction kept 7 bases outside the gene matches. The CDR3 is 15 amino acids. The germline V gene encodes CDR1 MNHEY and CDR2 SVGAGI. The CDR3 sequence: CASSLTGAGGNTIYF. In DNA form, the CDR3 reads TGTGCCAGCAGTCTCACAGGGGCAGGTGGAAACACCATATATTTT.

This rearrangement joins TRBV19 to TRBJ1-5; tentative D call: TRBD1 (6 bases). V shed 7 bases and J shed 5 bases, with 15 bases lying between them. The CDR3 is 14 residues long. The V gene's germline CDR1 is LNHDA and CDR2 SQIVND (reference sequence). The CDR3 DNA reads TGTGCCAGTACTTCCGGGACACCCTATCAGCCCCAGCATTTT. It specifies CASTSGTPYQPQHF.

This chain connects TRBV5-1 to TRBJ1-1; unclear D gene. The CDR3 totals 14 residues. Germline-derived CDR1 and CDR2 are SGHRS and YFSETQ. Trimming left V 4 bases short and J 1 base short, with 11 bases between. CDR3 amino acids: CASSPRSPNTEAFF. The CDR3 DNA is TGCGCCAGCAGCCCCAGGTCCCCGAACACTGAAGCTTTCTTT.

The chain combines TRBV7-9 with TRBJ2-1; 11 bases line up with TRBD2. CDR1 and CDR2 from the germline V gene are SEHNR and FQNEAQ (reference sequence). J was trimmed by 0 bases and V by 3 bases; bases with no gene match: 4. The CDR3 covers 17 residues. The CDR3 coding sequence is TGTGCCAGCAGCTTCACTAGCGGGGGAGGCTCCTACAATGAGCAGTTCTTC. Translated: CASSFTSGGGSYNEQFF.

The gene calls are TRBV6-1 and TRBJ2-1; tentatively, D is TRBD2 (6 bases). The CDR3 totals 15 residues. Per germline, CDR1 MNHNS and CDR2 SASEGT. Trimming cost V 4 bases and J 0 bases, with 10 bases left between them. This CDR3 reads CASSVDGGSYNEQFF. In nucleotides, the CDR3 is TGTGCCAGCAGTGTCGACGGGGGCTCCTACAATGAGCAGTTCTTC.

This CDR3 is CASSLAGKPEAFF. CDR3 coding DNA: TGTGCCAGCAGTTTAGCGGGGAAGCCTGAAGCTTTCTTT. The chain recombines TRBV28 with TRBJ1-1; D gene unclear. The CDR3 totals 13 residues. Trimming pared 2 bases from V and 6 bases from J, leaving 10 bases between. Germline V gives CDR1 MDHEN, CDR2 SYDVKM.

The chain joins TRBV6-1 to TRBJ1-1; D not certain. The CDR3 sequence is 14 residues long. Deletions cut 7 bases from V and 0 bases from J, with 12 bases between. CDR1 is MNHNS and CDR2 is SASEGT in the germline V gene. CDR3 in amino acids: CASIGRPMNTEAFF. In DNA, the CDR3 is TGTGCCAGCATCGGCAGGCCCATGAACACTGAAGCTTTCTTT.

The rearrangement uses TRBV7-9 and TRBJ2-3; D might be TRBD2 (6 bases). V was trimmed by 10 bases and J by 0 bases, leaving 14 bases between them. In germline, CDR1 is SEHNR, CDR2 FQNEAQ (reference sequence). This CDR3 has 14 amino acids. The CDR3 loop reads CAIGLGGSTDTQYF. The CDR3 coding sequence is TGTGCCATCGGGCTGGGGGGTAGCACAGATACGCAGTATTTT.

The rearrangement links TRBV4-3 to TRBJ2-2, with D unresolved. V lost 1 base and J 0 bases, leaving 12 bases between the germline ends. This CDR3 contains 17 residues. Germline CDR1 LGHNA, CDR2 YSLEER. CDR3 region: CASSQAPSPANTGELFF. The CDR3 nucleotides are TGCGCCAGCAGCCAAGCGCCTAGTCCCGCGAACACCGGGGAGCTGTTTTTT.

On this clone: This sample also contains other DNA sequences that code for the same CDR3. V gene TRBV19 combines with J gene TRBJ1-5, with D unresolved. The CDR3 covers 12 residues. The germline CDR1 and CDR2 sequences are LNHDA and SQIVND (reference sequence). V gave up 1 base and J gave up 6 bases, with 4 bases separating them. The CDR3 spells CASSIGGQPQHF. The CDR3 coding sequence is TGTGCCAGTAGTATAGGTGGTCAGCCCCAGCATTTT.

The chain is built from TRBV6-5 and TRBJ2-1; maybe TRBD1 (6 bases). Germline V gives CDR1 MNHEY, CDR2 SVGAGI. CDR3 size: 16 residues. The V gene lost 0 bases and the J gene lost 0 bases, with 9 bases spanning the gap. CDR3: CASSYSAGVSYNEQFF. Written as DNA, the CDR3 is TGTGCCAGCAGTTACTCGGCAGGGGTCTCCTACAATGAGCAGTTCTTC.

The chain uses TRBV29-1 and TRBJ1-2; 8 bases are a match to TRBD1. The germline V gene encodes CDR1 SQVTM and CDR2 ANQGSEA. The CDR3 covers 15 residues. With V trimmed by 3 bases and J by 6 bases, 12 bases remained unmatched. CDR3 nucleotides: TGCAGCGTTGAGAGTGGGGCAGGGGGCGCGGATGGCTACACCTTC. Encoded protein: CSVESGAGGADGYTF.

The V call is TRBV27, the J call TRBJ2-7, with 12 positions matching TRBD1. The germline V gene encodes CDR1 MNHEY and CDR2 SMNVEV (reference sequence). CDR3 length: 16 amino acids. The V segment lost 5 bases and the J segment 2 bases; nucleotides outside the gene matches: 7. CDR3 DNA: TGTGCCAGCAGTAGGGCGGGACAGGGGGCCCCCTACGAGCAGTACTTC. Amino acids: CASSRAGQGAPYEQYF.

There are a few counts of this clone. The chain links TRBV19 to TRBJ1-5; no definite D call. Germline CDR1 reads LNHDA; CDR2 reads SQIVND (reference sequence). The length of the CDR3 is 12 residues. With 5 bases removed from V and 6 bases from J, the gap between germline ends came to 8 bases. The CDR3 sequence: CASSSGGQPQHF. The CDR3 coding sequence is TGTGCCAGTAGTTCGGGTGGTCAGCCCCAGCATTTT.

This chain joins TRBV20-1 and TRBJ2-1; 7 nucleotides line up with TRBD1. The germline V gene has CDR1 DFQATT and CDR2 SNEGSKA (reference sequence). Trimming took 6 bases from V and 12 from J; bases not matched to a gene: 5. The length of the CDR3 is 10 residues. The CDR3 loop is CSAEGGLQFF. The CDR3 DNA reads as TGCAGTGCCGAAGGGGGCCTGCAGTTCTTC.

This chain uses TRBV5-1 with TRBJ1-2; D gene ambiguous. Germline loops: CDR1 SGHRS, CDR2 YFSETQ. The germline V and J ends were trimmed by 5 bases and 8 bases, with 10 bases remaining between them. The CDR3 runs 11 residues. The CDR3 is CASSWMIGYTF. The CDR3 DNA reads as TGCGCCAGCAGTTGGATGATCGGCTACACCTTC.

The gene calls are TRBV11-1 and TRBJ2-2; no firm D call. With 5 bases removed from V and 5 bases from J, the gap between germline ends came to 9 bases. CDR3 length: 13 amino acids. Germline V gene data show CDR1 as SGHAT and CDR2 as FQDESV (reference sequence). CDR3 bases: TGTGCCAGCAGCCTAGGCTCTACCGGGGAGCTGTTTTTT. Translated: CASSLGSTGELFF.